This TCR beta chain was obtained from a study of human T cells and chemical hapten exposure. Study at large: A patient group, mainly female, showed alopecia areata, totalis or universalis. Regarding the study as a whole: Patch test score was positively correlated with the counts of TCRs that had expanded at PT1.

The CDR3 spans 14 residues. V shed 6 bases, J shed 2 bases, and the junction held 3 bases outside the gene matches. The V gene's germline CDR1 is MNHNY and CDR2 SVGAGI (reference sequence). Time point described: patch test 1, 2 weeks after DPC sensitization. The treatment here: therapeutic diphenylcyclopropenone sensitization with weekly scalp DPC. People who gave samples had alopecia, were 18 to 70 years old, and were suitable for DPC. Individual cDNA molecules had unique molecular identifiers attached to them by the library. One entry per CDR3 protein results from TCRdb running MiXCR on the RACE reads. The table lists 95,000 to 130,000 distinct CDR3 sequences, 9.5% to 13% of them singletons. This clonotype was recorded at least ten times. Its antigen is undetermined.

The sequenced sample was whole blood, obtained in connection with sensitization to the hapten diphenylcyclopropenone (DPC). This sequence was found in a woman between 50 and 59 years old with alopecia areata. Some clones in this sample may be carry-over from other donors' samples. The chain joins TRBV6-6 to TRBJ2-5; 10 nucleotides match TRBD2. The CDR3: CASRAGGQQETQYF. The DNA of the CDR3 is TGTGCCAGCAGAGCGGGAGGGCAACAAGAGACCCAGTACTTC.